One T cell receptor beta chain is described in this entry. TCRdb recomputed calls from the PCR reads with MiXCR, one row per CDR3 protein. The sample lists about 12,000 distinct CDR3 sequences, 50% to 60% occurring once. This CDR3 has 14 amino acids. Germline V lookup: CDR1 LGHNT, CDR2 FRNRAP. V was clipped by 1 base and J by 3 bases, with 9 bases between them. This record belongs to a study of tumor-infiltrating lymphocytes in oesophageal squamous cell carcinoma. The rearrangement joins TRBV12-5 to TRBJ2-5; D is perhaps TRBD1 (6 bases). The sequenced sample was esophageal tumor tissue. This TCR derives from a female donor with esophageal squamous cell carcinoma. The CDR3 nucleotides are TGTGCTAGTGGTTTGGACAGGGTGAAAGAGACCCAGTACTTC. Encoded protein: CASGLDRVKETQYF. Complete variable domain (other parts from reference TRBV12-5 and TRBJ2-5): DARVTQTPRHKVTEMGQEVTMRCQPILGHNTVFWYRQTMMQGLELLAYFRNRAPLDDSGMPKDRFSAEMPDATLATLKIQPSEPRDSAVYFCASGLDRVKETQYFGPGTRLLVL.